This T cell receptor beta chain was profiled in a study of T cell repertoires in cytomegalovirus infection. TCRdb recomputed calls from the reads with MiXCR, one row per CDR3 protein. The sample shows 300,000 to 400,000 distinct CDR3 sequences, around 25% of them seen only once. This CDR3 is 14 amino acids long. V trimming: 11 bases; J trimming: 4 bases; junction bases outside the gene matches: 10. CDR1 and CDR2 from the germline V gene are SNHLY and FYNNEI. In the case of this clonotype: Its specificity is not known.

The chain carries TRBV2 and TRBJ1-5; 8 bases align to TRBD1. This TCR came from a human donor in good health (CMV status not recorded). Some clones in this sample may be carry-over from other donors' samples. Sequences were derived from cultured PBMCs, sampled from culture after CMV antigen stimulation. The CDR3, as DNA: TGTGCCTCCAAAAGGGGACAGGATAATCAGCCCCAGCATTTT. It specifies CASKRGQDNQPQHF.